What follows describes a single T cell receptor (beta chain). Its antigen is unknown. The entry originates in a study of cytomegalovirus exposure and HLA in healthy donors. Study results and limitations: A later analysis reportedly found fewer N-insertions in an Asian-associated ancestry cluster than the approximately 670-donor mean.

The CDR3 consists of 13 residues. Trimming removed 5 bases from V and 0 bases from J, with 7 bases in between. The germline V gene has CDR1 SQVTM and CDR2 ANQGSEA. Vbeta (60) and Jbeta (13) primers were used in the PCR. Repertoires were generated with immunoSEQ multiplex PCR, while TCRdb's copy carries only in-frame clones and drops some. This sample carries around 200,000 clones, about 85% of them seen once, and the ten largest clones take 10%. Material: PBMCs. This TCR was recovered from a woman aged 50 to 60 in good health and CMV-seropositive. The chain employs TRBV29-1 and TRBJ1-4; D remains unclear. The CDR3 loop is CSVMAATNEKLFF. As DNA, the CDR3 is TGCAGCGTTATGGCTGCAACTAATGAAAAACTGTTTTTT.